These 2 T cell receptor beta chains were sequenced from one sample in a study of cytotoxic CD8 clonotypes in ibrutinib-treated CLL (dated by TCRdb to about 2021). The receptor library was made with the immunoSEQ multiplex PCR assay. Sourced from immuneACCESS, this table was stored by TCRdb with only in-frame sequences that have V and J called. A share of the clones is absent; for the studies checked, an unresolved V gene accounts for under half, and the remainder has no known explanation. This sample gives approximately 140,000 clones in total; approximately 90% of them show up just once. The ten most abundant clones make up 9.5% to 14% of the sample. Explained via the paper, the time point label denotes: 12 months on ibrutinib. The input for sequencing was PBMCs, taken after 12 months of ibrutinib treatment. The receptor set was obtained from a human donor with chronic lymphocytic leukemia.

The gene calls are TRBV7-2 and TRBJ2-5, with D possibly matching TRBD1 (6 bases). The CDR3 is 14 residues long. Germline CDR1 is SGHTA and CDR2 is FQGNSA. Trimming shortened V by 2 bases and J by 5 bases, and 12 bases separated the two germline ends. This chain's CDR3 is CASSLRWQGETQYF. The CDR3 DNA reads TGTGCCAGCAGCTTACGTTGGCAGGGGGAGACCCAGTACTTC.

This chain joins TRBV5-5 and TRBJ2-5, with D unresolved. The germline gives CDR1 SGHKS, CDR2 YYEKEE (reference sequence). V dropped 0 bases and J dropped 2 bases, with 11 bases sitting between them. This CDR3 spans 15 amino acids. CDR3 sequence reads: CASSLVPTNQETQYF. The CDR3 DNA reads as TGTGCCAGCAGCTTGGTTCCTACTAATCAAGAGACCCAGTACTTC.